Listed below are T cell receptor beta chains from one sample, sequenced in a study of beta chain features in type 1 diabetes. Assay: immunoSEQ multiplex PCR; the TCRdb copy retains only in-frame clones and omits some. This sample has just over 600,000 clones, with 15% to 17% found just once. Sequencing was performed on naive CD4+ T cells from blood. These receptors were taken from a man between 18 and 29 years old in good health. Each CDR3 is given with its conserved first and last residue. The order of the fields is J gene, V gene, clone size, D gene, CDR3 protein, CDR3 DNA. A D gene is named only where the DNA matches it firmly. The listing skips clone size in some rows; elsewhere it reads once, few, many or a size class.

j_gene: TRBJ2-3
v_gene: TRBV4-1
abundance: few
d_gene: TRBD2
CDR3aa: CASSQDLAGVPTQYF
CDR3nt: TGCGCCAGCAGCCAAGATCTAGCGGGAGTCCCTACGCAGTATTTT

j_gene: TRBJ1-2
v_gene: TRBV7-2
abundance: few
d_gene: NA
CDR3aa: CASSPRGRVLEGYTF
CDR3nt: TGTGCCAGCAGCCCCAGGGGCAGGGTCCTTGAAGGCTACACCTTC

j_gene: TRBJ2-7
v_gene: TRBV6-5
abundance: few
d_gene: NA
CDR3aa: CASSYRSGYEQYF
CDR3nt: TGTGCCAGCAGTTACCGATCGGGGTACGAGCAGTACTTC

j_gene: TRBJ2-1
v_gene: TRBV7-3
abundance: NA
d_gene: NA
CDR3aa: CASSLNYGTEQFF
CDR3nt: TGTGCCAGCAGCTTAAATTACGGTACTGAGCAGTTCTTC

j_gene: TRBJ2-7
v_gene: TRBV7-2
abundance: NA
d_gene: NA
CDR3aa: CASSFQGFEQYF
CDR3nt: TGTGCCAGCAGCTTCCAGGGATTCGAGCAGTACTTC

j_gene: TRBJ2-1
v_gene: TRBV11-2
abundance: few
d_gene: NA
CDR3aa: CASSFQPQYEQFF
CDR3nt: TGTGCCAGCAGCTTCCAACCCCAGTATGAGCAGTTCTTC

j_gene: TRBJ2-7
v_gene: TRBV18
abundance: few
d_gene: NA
CDR3aa: CASSPQAVTSSYEQYF
CDR3nt: TGTGCCAGCTCACCACAAGCAGTAACGAGCTCCTACGAGCAGTACTTC

j_gene: TRBJ2-3
v_gene: TRBV28
abundance: NA
d_gene: NA
CDR3aa: CASRARRSSTDTQYF
CDR3nt: TGTGCCAGCAGGGCCCGACGGTCTAGCACAGATACGCAGTATTTT

j_gene: TRBJ2-7
v_gene: TRBV4-3
abundance: NA
d_gene: NA
CDR3aa: CASSQDRGREQYF
CDR3nt: TGCGCCAGCAGCCAAGATAGAGGTCGCGAGCAGTACTTC

j_gene: TRBJ1-5
v_gene: TRBV19
abundance: NA
d_gene: TRBD1
CDR3aa: CASSTRQGEGNQPQHF
CDR3nt: TGTGCCAGTAGTACCCGACAGGGGGAGGGCAATCAGCCCCAGCATTTT

j_gene: TRBJ1-2
v_gene: TRBV6-6
abundance: NA
d_gene: TRBD1
CDR3aa: CASSSGGQGVPYGYTF
CDR3nt: TGTGCCAGCAGTTCCGGGGGACAGGGGGTCCCCTATGGCTACACCTTC

j_gene: TRBJ2-1
v_gene: TRBV5-1
abundance: few
d_gene: TRBD1
CDR3aa: CASRQGLGYNEQFF
CDR3nt: TGCGCCAGCCGACAGGGATTGGGATACAATGAGCAGTTCTTC

j_gene: TRBJ2-1
v_gene: TRBV4-3
abundance: NA
d_gene: TRBD1
CDR3aa: CASSQAVTGINEQFF
CDR3nt: TGCGCCAGCAGCCAAGCGGTGACAGGGATCAATGAGCAGTTCTTC

j_gene: TRBJ2-5
v_gene: TRBV27
abundance: few
d_gene: NA
CDR3aa: CASRETAQETQYF
CDR3nt: TGTGCCAGCAGAGAGACAGCACAAGAGACCCAGTACTTC

j_gene: TRBJ2-1
v_gene: TRBV5-1
abundance: few
d_gene: TRBD2
CDR3aa: CASSLGGSGNEQFF
CDR3nt: TGCGCCAGCAGTCTGGGCGGGAGTGGCAATGAGCAGTTCTTC

j_gene: TRBJ2-7
v_gene: TRBV9
abundance: few
d_gene: TRBD1
CDR3aa: CASSPPGQGTYEQYF
CDR3nt: TGTGCCAGCAGTCCACCGGGACAGGGGACCTACGAGCAGTACTTC

j_gene: TRBJ1-1
v_gene: TRBV29-1
abundance: few
d_gene: NA
CDR3aa: CSVARPLNTEAFF
CDR3nt: TGCAGCGTTGCTCGCCCGCTGAACACTGAAGCTTTCTTT

j_gene: TRBJ2-1
v_gene: TRBV9
abundance: few
d_gene: NA
CDR3aa: CASSRRQSYNEQFF
CDR3nt: TGTGCCAGCAGCCGGAGGCAGTCCTACAATGAGCAGTTCTTC

j_gene: TRBJ2-3
v_gene: TRBV7-6
abundance: NA
d_gene: TRBD2
CDR3aa: CASSSYTGLSSTDTQYF
CDR3nt: TGTGCCAGCAGCTCCTACACGGGACTATCTAGCACAGATACGCAGTATTTT

j_gene: TRBJ2-2
v_gene: TRBV5-6
abundance: few
d_gene: NA
CDR3aa: CASLSWGANTGELFF
CDR3nt: TGTGCCAGCCTTTCATGGGGGGCGAACACCGGGGAGCTGTTTTTT

j_gene: TRBJ2-2
v_gene: TRBV27
abundance: NA
d_gene: NA
CDR3aa: CASSLNMSGELFF
CDR3nt: TGTGCCAGCAGTCTCAATATGTCCGGGGAGCTGTTTTTT

j_gene: TRBJ1-5
v_gene: TRBV10-3
abundance: NA
d_gene: NA
CDR3aa: CATGQNNQPQHF
CDR3nt: TGTGCCACCGGACAGAACAATCAGCCCCAGCATTTT

j_gene: TRBJ1-6
v_gene: TRBV7-2
abundance: few
d_gene: NA
CDR3aa: CASSPPDRPSPLHF
CDR3nt: TGTGCCAGCAGCCCCCCGGACAGACCCTCACCCCTCCACTTT

j_gene: TRBJ2-7
v_gene: TRBV4-1
abundance: NA
d_gene: TRBD1
CDR3aa: CASSRGQGGHEQYF
CDR3nt: TGCGCCAGCAGCCGTGGACAGGGGGGCCACGAGCAGTACTTC

j_gene: TRBJ1-2
v_gene: TRBV18
abundance: once
d_gene: TRBD1
CDR3aa: CASSPTGGVYGYTF
CDR3nt: TGTGCCAGCTCACCGACAGGGGGAGTCTATGGCTACACCTTC

j_gene: TRBJ1-1
v_gene: TRBV27
abundance: NA
d_gene: NA
CDR3aa: CASSFLDSGRGEAFF
CDR3nt: TGTGCCAGCAGTTTCCTGGACAGTGGAAGAGGTGAAGCTTTCTTT

j_gene: TRBJ2-7
v_gene: TRBV6-5
abundance: few
d_gene: NA
CDR3aa: CASSYVRGLQYF
CDR3nt: TGTGCCAGCAGTTACGTTCGGGGCCTACAGTACTTC

j_gene: TRBJ2-1
v_gene: TRBV7-2
abundance: NA
d_gene: NA
CDR3aa: CASSQIMAGYNEQFF
CDR3nt: TGTGCCAGCAGCCAAATAATGGCGGGCTACAATGAGCAGTTCTTC

j_gene: TRBJ2-1
v_gene: TRBV7-7
abundance: NA
d_gene: TRBD1
CDR3aa: CASSLGWSDRGHNEQFF
CDR3nt: TGTGCCAGCAGCTTAGGATGGTCCGACAGGGGTCACAATGAGCAGTTCTTC

j_gene: TRBJ2-5
v_gene: TRBV4-2
abundance: NA
d_gene: NA
CDR3aa: CASSQYRQEETQYF
CDR3nt: TGTGCCAGCAGCCAATACCGACAGGAGGAGACCCAGTACTTC

j_gene: TRBJ2-2
v_gene: TRBV7-3
abundance: few
d_gene: TRBD2
CDR3aa: CASERAGGVTGELFF
CDR3nt: TGTGCCAGCGAAAGGGCGGGAGGGGTGACCGGGGAGCTGTTTTTT

j_gene: TRBJ1-6
v_gene: TRBV4-2
abundance: few
d_gene: TRBD1
CDR3aa: CASSQVQGEAPSPLHF
CDR3nt: TGTGCCAGCAGCCAAGTGCAGGGGGAAGCACCTTCACCCCTCCACTTT

j_gene: TRBJ1-3
v_gene: TRBV7-8
abundance: few
d_gene: NA
CDR3aa: CASSLAELLSGNTIYF
CDR3nt: TGTGCCAGCAGCTTAGCGGAGTTACTCTCTGGAAACACCATATATTTT

j_gene: TRBJ2-2
v_gene: TRBV29-1
abundance: NA
d_gene: TRBD2
CDR3aa: CSVCIAGRNTGELFF
CDR3nt: TGCAGCGTATGCATAGCGGGACGGAACACCGGGGAGCTGTTTTTT

j_gene: TRBJ1-5
v_gene: TRBV6-1
abundance: NA
d_gene: NA
CDR3aa: CASTRPAARGAQHF
CDR3nt: TGTGCCAGCACGAGGCCGGCAGCTCGCGGGGCCCAGCATTTT

j_gene: TRBJ1-1
v_gene: TRBV11-1
abundance: NA
d_gene: NA
CDR3aa: CASSSRTKMNTEAFF
CDR3nt: TGTGCCAGCAGCTCCCGGACCAAAATGAACACTGAAGCTTTCTTT

j_gene: TRBJ2-3
v_gene: TRBV7-2
abundance: NA
d_gene: TRBD2
CDR3aa: CASSLGGLAGPDTQYF
CDR3nt: TGTGCCAGCAGCTTAGGGGGTCTAGCGGGACCAGATACGCAGTATTTT

j_gene: TRBJ1-2
v_gene: TRBV29-1
abundance: NA
d_gene: NA
CDR3aa: CSAAQELYGYTF
CDR3nt: TGCAGCGCGGCACAGGAGCTCTATGGCTACACCTTC

j_gene: TRBJ1-1
v_gene: TRBV6-1
abundance: few
d_gene: TRBD1
CDR3aa: CASSDVTGVTEAFF
CDR3nt: TGTGCCAGCAGTGATGTTACAGGGGTTACTGAAGCTTTCTTT

j_gene: TRBJ1-6
v_gene: TRBV5-1
abundance: NA
d_gene: NA
CDR3aa: CASSLRPTGKIESSPLHF
CDR3nt: TGCGCCAGCAGCTTGAGACCCACAGGGAAAATCGAAAGTTCACCCCTCCACTTT

j_gene: TRBJ1-1
v_gene: TRBV18
abundance: once
d_gene: NA
CDR3aa: CASSPAVVMNTEAFF
CDR3nt: TGTGCCAGCTCACCAGCAGTAGTCATGAACACTGAAGCTTTCTTT

j_gene: TRBJ1-6
v_gene: TRBV7-2
abundance: few
d_gene: TRBD1
CDR3aa: CASSLLAGTANSPLHF
CDR3nt: TGTGCCAGCAGCCTTTTGGCCGGGACAGCTAATTCACCCCTCCACTTT

j_gene: TRBJ1-1
v_gene: TRBV30
abundance: few
d_gene: NA
CDR3aa: CAWTGVTTEAFF
CDR3nt: TGTGCCTGGACAGGAGTGACCACTGAAGCTTTCTTT

j_gene: TRBJ2-4
v_gene: TRBV18
abundance: few
d_gene: TRBD1
CDR3aa: CASSPTGQVFLLAKNIQYF
CDR3nt: TGTGCCAGCTCACCAACGGGACAGGTTTTTCTTTTAGCCAAAAACATTCAGTACTTC

j_gene: TRBJ1-2
v_gene: TRBV5-1
abundance: NA
d_gene: TRBD1
CDR3aa: CASSPQGQALGYTF
CDR3nt: TGCGCCAGCAGCCCTCAGGGACAGGCCCTAGGCTACACCTTC